A selection of T cell receptor beta chains follows, all from one sample in a study of T cells after yellow fever vaccination. TCRdb recomputed calls from the 5' RACE reads with MiXCR, one row per CDR3 protein. The sample includes about 400,000 distinct CDR3 sequences, approximately 10% of them seen just once. Sample: PBMCs, taken on the day of the first yellow fever vaccination. The receptors come from a man between 18 and 29 years old who received the YFV17D yellow fever vaccine. Each CDR3 is given with its conserved first and last residue. Fields, in order: clone size, J gene, CDR3 length, V gene, D gene, CDR3 protein, CDR3 DNA. D genes are given only for firm matches. Clone size, where shown, is once, few, many, or a class for clones that have expanded.

size: -
J: TRBJ2-3
length: 13
V: TRBV4-3
D: -
CDR3: CASSQELTATQYF
DNA: TGCGCCAGCAGCCAAGAACTCACAGCCACGCAGTATTTT

size: few
J: TRBJ1-2
length: 13
V: TRBV6-1
D: TRBD1
CDR3: CASRKTGNYGYTF
DNA: TGTGCCAGCAGGAAGACAGGGAATTATGGCTACACCTTC

size: few
J: TRBJ2-5
length: 16
V: TRBV5-1
D: TRBD2
CDR3: CASRYGERGGEETQYF
DNA: TGCGCCAGCAGATACGGAGAGCGGGGGGGAGAAGAGACCCAGTACTTC

size: -
J: TRBJ1-1
length: 13
V: TRBV6-4
D: -
CDR3: CASSSQVGTEAFF
DNA: TGTGCCAGCAGTAGCCAGGTTGGGACTGAAGCTTTCTTT

size: -
J: TRBJ2-4
length: 13
V: TRBV7-2
D: TRBD2
CDR3: CASRGGGGNIQYF
DNA: TGTGCCAGCCGAGGCGGGGGTGGTAACATTCAGTACTTC

size: -
J: TRBJ1-1
length: 13
V: TRBV6-5
D: -
CDR3: CASSYLRDTEAFF
DNA: TGTGCCAGCAGTTACCTCAGGGACACTGAAGCTTTCTTT

size: many
J: TRBJ2-4
length: 14
V: TRBV5-4
D: -
CDR3: CASRQDVAKNIQYF
DNA: TGTGCCAGCAGACAAGACGTAGCCAAAAACATTCAGTACTTC

size: -
J: TRBJ2-6
length: 18
V: TRBV18
D: -
CDR3: CASSPIPPSFSGANVLTF
DNA: TGTGCCAGCTCACCAATTCCCCCTTCTTTTTCTGGGGCCAACGTCCTGACTTTC

size: few
J: TRBJ2-3
length: 15
V: TRBV12-3/TRBV12-4
D: -
CDR3: CASKTTEVRTDTQYF
DNA: TGTGCCAGTAAGACGACAGAGGTCCGCACAGATACGCAGTATTTT

size: many
J: TRBJ2-3
length: 17
V: TRBV11-2
D: TRBD2
CDR3: CASSLGLGGGAEDTQYF
DNA: TGTGCCAGCAGCTTAGGATTAGGCGGGGGGGCTGAAGATACGCAGTATTTT